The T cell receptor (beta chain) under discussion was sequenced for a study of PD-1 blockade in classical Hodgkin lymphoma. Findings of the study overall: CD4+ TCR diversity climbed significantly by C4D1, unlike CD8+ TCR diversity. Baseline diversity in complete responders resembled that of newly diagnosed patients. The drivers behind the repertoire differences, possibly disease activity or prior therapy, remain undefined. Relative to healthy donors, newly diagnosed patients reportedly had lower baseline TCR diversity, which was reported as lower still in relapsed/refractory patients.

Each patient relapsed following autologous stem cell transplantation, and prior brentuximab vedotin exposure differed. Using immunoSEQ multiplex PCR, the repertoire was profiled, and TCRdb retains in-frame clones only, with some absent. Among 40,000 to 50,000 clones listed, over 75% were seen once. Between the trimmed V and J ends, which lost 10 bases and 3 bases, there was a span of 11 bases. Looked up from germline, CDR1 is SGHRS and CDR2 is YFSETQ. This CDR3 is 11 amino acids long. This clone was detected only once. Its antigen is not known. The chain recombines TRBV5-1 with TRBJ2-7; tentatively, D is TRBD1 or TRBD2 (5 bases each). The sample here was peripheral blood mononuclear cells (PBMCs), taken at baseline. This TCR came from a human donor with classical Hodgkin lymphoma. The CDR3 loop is CAPWGIYEQYF. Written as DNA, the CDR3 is TGCGCCCCTTGGGGGATCTACGAGCAGTACTTC.